Each of the 18 T cell receptor beta chains below was sequenced from the same sample in a study of T-cell memory formation after mild COVID-19 (dated by TCRdb to the early 2020s). Library generation was performed with 5' RACE. For sequencing, an Illumina NovaSeq 6000 was employed. TCRdb trimmed the raw reads at Q25, called clones with MiXCR and kept productive beta chains. Entries that share a CDR3 protein sequence are merged under the most common genes and DNA. Across this sample there are about 400,000 distinct CDR3 sequences, with roughly 15% seen only once. Under 25% of the sample is held by the ten biggest clonotypes. The sample was PBMCs or a T cell subset sorted from them (not recorded which). The source is a young man who had mild COVID-19 (a few samples of this study predate the infection). The sample titles of this study are shuffled in the database, so cell type and time point are left out; the donor was told from shared clones.

The chain couples TRBV7-3 to TRBJ1-1; weak D call: TRBD1 (5 bases). Germline-derived CDR1 and CDR2 are SGHTA and FQGTGA. This CDR3 is built from 15 residues. V lost 1 base and J lost 3, with 12 bases in between. This CDR3 is CASSLNSGSDTEAFF. The CDR3 bases are TGTGCCAGCAGCTTAAATTCAGGGTCGGACACTGAAGCTTTCTTT.

The genes are TRBV20-1 and TRBJ2-7; a possible D gene is TRBD1 (6 bases). The CDR3 has 14 amino acids. V lost 2 bases and J lost 2, with 13 bases in between. CDR1 and CDR2 (germline): DFQATT, SNEGSKA (reference sequence). CDR3 bases: TGCAGTGCTAGATCGACAGGTCGTACCTACGAGCAGTACGTC. Translated, it gives CSARSTGRTYEQYV.

This clonotype came up a few times. The chain employs TRBV7-2 and TRBJ1-1, with no clear D. This CDR3 has 13 residues. The V gene's germline CDR1 is SGHTA and CDR2 FQGNSA. Trimming left V 9 bases short and J 1 base short, with 12 bases between. CDR3 coding DNA: TGTGCCAGTAAACGAACACCGAACACTGAAGCTTTCTTT. Residues: CASKRTPNTEAFF.

DNA of the CDR3: TGCGCCAGCAGCTTGTGGGGGGGGCCGCAAGAGACCCAGTACTTC. It specifies CASSLWGGPQETQYF. The J gene is TRBJ2-5, the V gene TRBV5-1; weak D call: TRBD2 (7 bases). Germline V gives CDR1 SGHRS, CDR2 YFSETQ. Between the trimmed V and J ends, which lost 1 base and 2 bases, there was a span of 12 bases. This CDR3 spans 15 amino acids.

J is TRBJ1-1 and V is TRBV20-1, with TRBD1 identical over 9 bases. The germline V gene has CDR1 DFQATT and CDR2 SNEGSKA (reference sequence). CDR3 size: 13 residues. V was clipped by 7 bases and J by 1 base; unmatched bases: 4. The CDR3 here is CSGRQGGNTEAFF. The CDR3 bases are TGCAGTGGCAGACAGGGGGGGAACACTGAAGCTTTCTTT.

This clonotype was seen ten or more times. This chain joins TRBV7-2 and TRBJ2-1, with TRBD1 matching over 9 bases. This CDR3 has 15 amino acids. V was pared by 5 bases and J by 3 bases, with 5 bases of the junction left unmatched. The germline gives CDR1 SGHTA, CDR2 FQGNSA. In DNA form, the CDR3 reads TGTGCCAGCAGCACGGGACAGGGTAACTACAATGAGCAGTTCTTC. Protein product: CASSTGQGNYNEQFF.

This clonotype was counted ten times or more. The chain recombines TRBV12-3 or TRBV12-4 with TRBJ2-2, with D unclear. The CDR3 runs to 15 residues. Trimming cost V 3 bases and J 0 bases, with 8 bases left between them. The CDR3 region has the DNA TGTGCCAGCAGTTTGGGTCTGTCGAACACCGGGGAGCTGTTTTTT. Encoded protein: CASSLGLSNTGELFF.

The chain is built from TRBV24-1 and TRBJ2-3; unclear D gene. The CDR3 spans 13 residues. Trimming cost V 5 bases and J 2 bases, with 7 bases left between them. CDR1 is KGHDR and CDR2 is SFDVKD in the germline V gene. The CDR3 region is CATSGPFTDTQYF. In DNA, the CDR3 is TGTGCCACCAGTGGTCCTTTCACAGATACGCAGTATTTT.

The chain links TRBV18 to TRBJ2-3; D gene uncertain. Per the germline V gene, CDR1 is KGHSH and CDR2 is LQKENI. Deletions cut 2 bases from V and 2 bases from J, with 14 bases between. The CDR3 is 16 amino acids. As DNA, the CDR3 is TGTGCCAGCTCACCAATTGGGCTAGGAGACACAGATACGCAGTATTTT. Encoded protein: CASSPIGLGDTDTQYF.

V and J are TRBV28 and TRBJ1-1; D possibly corresponds to TRBD1 (6 bases). The germline V gene has CDR1 MDHEN and CDR2 SYDVKM. The V end lost 7 bases, the J end lost 3 bases, and 9 bases lay between the germline ends. This CDR3 has 12 residues. CDR3 in DNA: TGTGCCAGCAAAGACAGGTACACTGAAGCTTTCTTT. Protein product: CASKDRYTEAFF.

The chain links TRBV29-1 to TRBJ2-6, with no clear D. The germline V gene has CDR1 SQVTM and CDR2 ANQGSEA. V lost 3 bases and J lost 2, with 11 bases in between. The CDR3 is made up of 15 amino acids. In DNA, the CDR3 is TGCAGCGTTGAGGAGTGGGCAGCTGGGGCCAACGTCCTGACTTTC. It yields the protein CSVEEWAAGANVLTF. Combining the CDR3 with reference TRBV29-1 and TRBJ2-6 gives the whole variable domain SAVISQKPSRDICQRGTSLTIQCQVDSQVTMMFWYRQQPGQSLTLIATANQGSEATYESGFVIDKFPISRPNLTFSTLTVSNMSPEDSSIYLCSVEEWAAGANVLTFGAGSRLTVL.

The chain uses TRBV10-3 and TRBJ2-1; D perhaps matches TRBD2 (5 bases). V lost 0 bases to trimming and J lost 5 bases, with 11 bases between them. The CDR3 sequence is 15 residues long. CDR1 and CDR2 (germline): ENHRY, SYGVKD. The CDR3 region is CAISESLGEHNEQFF. CDR3 bases: TGTGCCATCAGTGAGTCTCTGGGAGAACACAATGAGCAGTTCTTC.

This chain links TRBV18 with TRBJ1-6, with unresolved D. The germline gives CDR1 KGHSH, CDR2 LQKENI. This CDR3 comprises 14 residues. V lost 4 bases, J lost 6 bases, and 10 bases lay in between. In DNA, the CDR3 is TGTGCCAGCTCACTTCTCCATACTAATTCACCCCTCCACTTT. It yields the protein CASSLLHTNSPLHF.

Ten or more counts support this clonotype. The chain recombines TRBV6-2 or TRBV6-3 with TRBJ2-2; D unresolved. The CDR3 has 12 amino acids. Germline CDR1 reads MNHEY; CDR2 reads SVGEGT. V lost 2 bases and J lost 5, with 3 bases in between. The CDR3 loop reads CASSYGTGELFF. The CDR3 DNA reads TGTGCCAGCAGTTACGGGACCGGGGAGCTGTTTTTT.

The CDR3 spells CASSTGEGEQFF. The DNA of the CDR3 is TGTGCCAGCAGTACAGGGGAGGGTGAGCAGTTCTTC. This chain uses TRBV27 with TRBJ2-1; D might be TRBD1 or TRBD2, each matching 7 bases. This CDR3 region has 12 residues. From germline, CDR1 is MNHEY and CDR2 SMNVEV (reference sequence). The V end was cut by 5 bases, the J end by 9 bases, with 11 bases between.

This clonotype was seen a handful of times. The gene calls are TRBV29-1 and TRBJ2-7, with 11 bases that match TRBD2. CDR3 length equals 14 residues. The germline CDR1 and CDR2 sequences are SQVTM and ANQGSEA. J was trimmed by 2 bases and V by 7 bases; bases with no gene match: 7. In DNA form, the CDR3 reads TGCAGCGCCAGGACTAGCGGGCCTACCTACGAGCAGTACTTC. Amino acid sequence: CSARTSGPTYEQYF.

This clonotype was seen only a few times. The rearrangement uses TRBV5-1 and TRBJ2-3, with 8 bases fitting TRBD2. Trimming removed 0 bases from V and 7 bases from J; junction bases left unmatched: 10. In germline, CDR1 is SGHRS, CDR2 YFSETQ. There are 16 residues in the CDR3. In nucleotides, the CDR3 is TGCGCCAGCAGCTTGGGGAGAGGACTAGCTGTAAATACGCAGTATTTT. It yields the protein CASSLGRGLAVNTQYF.

This clonotype was recorded at least ten times. The chain couples TRBV15 to TRBJ2-1; D may correspond to TRBD1 or TRBD2 (5 bases each). Trimming pared 9 bases from V and 6 bases from J, leaving 12 bases between. The CDR3 covers 12 residues. The V gene's germline CDR1 is LNHNV and CDR2 YYDKDF (reference sequence). The CDR3 spells CATISGANEQFF. CDR3 DNA sequence: TGTGCCACAATATCCGGGGCCAATGAGCAGTTCTTC.